This entry concerns a single TCR beta chain. The data were taken from a study of blood T cell repertoires in COVID-19. Overall study context: Samples taken during acute and convalescent COVID-19 were collected in the United States, Italy and Spain.

TCRdb's table, derived via immunoSEQ multiplex PCR, lists solely in-frame clones and lacks some. The sample records 250,000 to 400,000 clones, approximately 81% being singletons. Germline V lookup: CDR1 LNHDA, CDR2 SQIVND (reference sequence). This CDR3 has 13 residues. The ends lost 8 bases at V and 6 bases at J; junction bases unmatched: 6. The sequencing sample was made of PBMCs or T cells enriched from blood (not recorded which). The chain recombines TRBV19 with TRBJ1-2, with 10 bases aligning to TRBD1. This sequence was found in a young woman who had been exposed to COVID-19. CDR3 nucleotides: TGTGCCAGTCAGACAGGGGGCGCACATGGCTACACCTTC. Translating gives CASQTGGAHGYTF.